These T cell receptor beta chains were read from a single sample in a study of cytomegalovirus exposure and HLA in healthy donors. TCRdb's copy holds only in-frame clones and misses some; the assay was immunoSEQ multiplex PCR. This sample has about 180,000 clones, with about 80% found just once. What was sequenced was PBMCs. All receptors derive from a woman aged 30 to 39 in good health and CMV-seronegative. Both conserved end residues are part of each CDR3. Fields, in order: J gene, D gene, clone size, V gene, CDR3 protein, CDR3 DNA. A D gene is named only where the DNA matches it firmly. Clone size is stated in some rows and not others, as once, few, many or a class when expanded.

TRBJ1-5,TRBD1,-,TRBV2,CASSGQGSQPQHF,TGTGCCAGCAGTGGACAGGGGAGTCAGCCCCAGCATTTT
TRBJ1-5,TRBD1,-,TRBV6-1,CASSDRQGGQPQHF,TGTGCCAGCAGTGACAGACAGGGCGGTCAGCCCCAGCATTTT
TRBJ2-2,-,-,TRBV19,CASGTGNTGELFF,TGTGCCAGTGGAACAGGGAACACCGGGGAGCTGTTTTTT
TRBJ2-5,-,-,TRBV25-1,CASSEPGGPETQYF,TGTGCCAGCAGTGAACCGGGGGGCCCAGAGACCCAGTACTTC
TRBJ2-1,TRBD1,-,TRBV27,CASSLADRYYNEQFF,TGTGCCAGCAGTTTAGCGGACAGGTACTACAATGAGCAGTTCTTC
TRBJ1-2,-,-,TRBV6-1,CASSELGKLYGYTF,TGTGCCAGCAGTGAATTGGGCAAGCTTTATGGCTACACCTTC
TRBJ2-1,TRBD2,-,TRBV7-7,CASSLAPGGSSYNEQFF,TGTGCTAGCAGCTTAGCGCCGGGGGGGAGCTCCTACAATGAGCAGTTCTTC
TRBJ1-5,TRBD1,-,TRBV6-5,CASSYSGQGINQPQHF,TGTGCCAGCAGTTACTCGGGACAGGGAATCAATCAGCCCCAGCATTTT
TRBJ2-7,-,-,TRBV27,CASTEAGSYEQYF,TGTGCCAGCACCGAGGCGGGTTCCTACGAGCAGTACTTC
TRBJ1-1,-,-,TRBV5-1,CASSKERPREAFF,TGCGCCAGCAGCAAAGAGAGGCCCCGTGAAGCTTTCTTT
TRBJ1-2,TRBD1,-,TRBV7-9,CASSRGGPYGYTF,TGTGCCAGCAGCCGAGGGGGCCCCTATGGCTACACCTTC
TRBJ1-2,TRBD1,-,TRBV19,CASSPLPGRGRDYGYTF,TGTGCCAGTAGTCCCCTACCCGGCAGGGGGCGCGACTATGGCTACACCTTC
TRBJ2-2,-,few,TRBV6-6,CASTKYEGTGTGELFF,TGTGCCAGCACAAAATACGAAGGCACGGGCACCGGGGAGCTGTTTTTT